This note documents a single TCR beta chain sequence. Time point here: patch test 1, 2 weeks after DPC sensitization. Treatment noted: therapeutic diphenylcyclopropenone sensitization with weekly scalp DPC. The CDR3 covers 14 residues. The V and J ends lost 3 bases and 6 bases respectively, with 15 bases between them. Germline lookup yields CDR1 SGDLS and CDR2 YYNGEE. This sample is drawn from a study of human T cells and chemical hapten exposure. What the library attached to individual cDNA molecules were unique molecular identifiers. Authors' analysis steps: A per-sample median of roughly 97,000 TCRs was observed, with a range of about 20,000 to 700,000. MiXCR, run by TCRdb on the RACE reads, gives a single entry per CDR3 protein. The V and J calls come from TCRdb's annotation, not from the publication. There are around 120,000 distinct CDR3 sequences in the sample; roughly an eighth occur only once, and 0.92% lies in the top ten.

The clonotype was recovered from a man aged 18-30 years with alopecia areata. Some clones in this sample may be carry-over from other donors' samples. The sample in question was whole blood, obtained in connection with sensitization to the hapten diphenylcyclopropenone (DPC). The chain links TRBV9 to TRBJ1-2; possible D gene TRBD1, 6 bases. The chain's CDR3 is CASSEALGGDGYTF. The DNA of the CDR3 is TGTGCCAGCAGCGAGGCTCTCGGGGGCGATGGCTACACCTTC. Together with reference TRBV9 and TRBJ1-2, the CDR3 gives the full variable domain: DSGVTQTPKHLITATGQRVTLRCSPRSGDLSVYWYQQSLDQGLQFLIQYYNGEERAKGNILERFSAQQFPDLHSELNLSSLELGDSALYFCASSEALGGDGYTFGSGTRLTVV.